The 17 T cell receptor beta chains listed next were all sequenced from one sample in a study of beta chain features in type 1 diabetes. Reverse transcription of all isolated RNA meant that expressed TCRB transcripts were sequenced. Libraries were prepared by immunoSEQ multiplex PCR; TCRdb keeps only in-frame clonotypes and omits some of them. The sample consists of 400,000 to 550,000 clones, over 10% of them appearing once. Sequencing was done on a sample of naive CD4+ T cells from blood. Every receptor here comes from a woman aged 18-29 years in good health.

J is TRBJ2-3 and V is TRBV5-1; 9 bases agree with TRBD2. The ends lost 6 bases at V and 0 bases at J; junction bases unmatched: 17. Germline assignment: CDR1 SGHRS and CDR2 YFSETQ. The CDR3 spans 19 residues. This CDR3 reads CASNRGSGGILRSTDTQYF. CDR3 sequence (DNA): TGCGCCAGCAACCGGGGTAGCGGGGGAATATTGCGGAGCACAGATACGCAGTATTTT.

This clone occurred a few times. In nucleotides, the CDR3 is TGCGCCAGCAGCCAGGATATAGCCAAAAACATTCAGTACTTC. The encoded protein is CASSQDIAKNIQYF. The chain uses TRBV4-3 and TRBJ2-4; D gene ambiguous. The CDR3 extends over 14 amino acids. The germline V gene has CDR1 LGHNA and CDR2 YSLEER. Between the trimmed V and J ends, which lost 3 bases and 0 bases, there was a span of 6 bases.

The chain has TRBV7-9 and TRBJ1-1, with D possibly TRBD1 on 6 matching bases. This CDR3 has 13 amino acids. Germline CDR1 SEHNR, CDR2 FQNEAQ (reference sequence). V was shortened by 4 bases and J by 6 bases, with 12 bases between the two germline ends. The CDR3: CASSSRTEPEAFF. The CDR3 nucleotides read TGTGCCAGCAGCTCCCGGACAGAGCCTGAAGCTTTCTTT.

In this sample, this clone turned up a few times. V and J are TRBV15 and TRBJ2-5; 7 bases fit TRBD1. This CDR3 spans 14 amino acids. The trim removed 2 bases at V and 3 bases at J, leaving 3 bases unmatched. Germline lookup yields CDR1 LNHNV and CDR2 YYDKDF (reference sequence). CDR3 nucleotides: TGTGCCACCAGCAGACTCACAGGGGAAGAGACCCAGTACTTC. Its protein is CATSRLTGEETQYF.

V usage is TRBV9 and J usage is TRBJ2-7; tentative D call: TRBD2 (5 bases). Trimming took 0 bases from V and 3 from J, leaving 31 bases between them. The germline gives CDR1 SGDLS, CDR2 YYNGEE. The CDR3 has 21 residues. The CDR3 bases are TGTGCCAGCAGCGTAGCCCCCTCCGGGGTAATCGGCGCGAACGAGAACTACGAGCAGTACTTC. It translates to CASSVAPSGVIGANENYEQYF. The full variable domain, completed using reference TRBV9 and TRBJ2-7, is DSGVTQTPKHLITATGQRVTLRCSPRSGDLSVYWYQQSLDQGLQFLIQYYNGEERAKGNILERFSAQQFPDLHSELNLSSLELGDSALYFCASSVAPSGVIGANENYEQYFGPGTRLTVT.

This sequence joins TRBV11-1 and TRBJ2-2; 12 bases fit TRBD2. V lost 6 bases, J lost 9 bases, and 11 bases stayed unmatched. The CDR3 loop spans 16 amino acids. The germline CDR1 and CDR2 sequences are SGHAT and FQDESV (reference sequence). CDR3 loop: CASRSGLAGKHRELFF. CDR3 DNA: TGTGCCAGCAGAAGCGGACTAGCGGGAAAACACCGGGAGCTGTTTTTT.

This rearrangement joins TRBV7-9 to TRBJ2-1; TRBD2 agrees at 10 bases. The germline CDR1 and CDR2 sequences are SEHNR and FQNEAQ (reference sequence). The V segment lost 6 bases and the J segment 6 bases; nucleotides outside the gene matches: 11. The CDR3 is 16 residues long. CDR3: CASSPGLALRRNEQFF. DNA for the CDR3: TGTGCCAGCAGTCCGGGACTAGCGCTCCGCCGCAATGAGCAGTTCTTC. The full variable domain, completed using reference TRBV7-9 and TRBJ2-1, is DTGVSQNPRHKITKRGQNVTFRCDPISEHNRLYWYRQTLGQGPEFLTYFQNEAQLEKSRLLSDRFSAERPKGSFSTLEIQRTEQGDSAMYLCASSPGLALRRNEQFFGPGTRLTVL.

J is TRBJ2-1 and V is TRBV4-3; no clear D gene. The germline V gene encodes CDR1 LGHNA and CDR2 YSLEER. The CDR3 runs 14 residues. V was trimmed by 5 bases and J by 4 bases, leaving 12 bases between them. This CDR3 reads CASSKSGNYNEQFF. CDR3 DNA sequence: TGCGCCAGCAGCAAGAGTGGGAATTACAATGAGCAGTTCTTC.

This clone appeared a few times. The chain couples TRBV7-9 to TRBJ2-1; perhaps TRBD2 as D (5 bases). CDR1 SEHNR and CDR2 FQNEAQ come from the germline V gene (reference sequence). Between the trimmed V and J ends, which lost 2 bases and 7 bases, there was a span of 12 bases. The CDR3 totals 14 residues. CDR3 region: CASSLTISGNEQFF. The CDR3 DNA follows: TGTGCCAGCAGCTTAACTATCTCGGGGAATGAGCAGTTCTTC.

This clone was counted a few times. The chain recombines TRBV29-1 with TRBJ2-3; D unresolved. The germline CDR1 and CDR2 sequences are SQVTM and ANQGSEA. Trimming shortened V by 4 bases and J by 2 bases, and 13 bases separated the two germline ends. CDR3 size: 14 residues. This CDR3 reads CSVVRVLVTDTQYF. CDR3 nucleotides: TGCAGCGTTGTTCGAGTTCTTGTCACAGATACGCAGTATTTT.

The chain's CDR3 is CAWGTDYNEKLFF. The CDR3 DNA is TGTGCCTGGGGGACTGACTATAATGAAAAACTGTTTTTT. The gene calls are TRBV30 and TRBJ1-4; TRBD1 is a possible D gene (5 bases). The CDR3 spans 13 residues. Germline lookup yields CDR1 GTSNPN and CDR2 SVGIG (reference sequence). Between the trimmed V and J ends, which lost 5 bases and 4 bases, there was a span of 11 bases.

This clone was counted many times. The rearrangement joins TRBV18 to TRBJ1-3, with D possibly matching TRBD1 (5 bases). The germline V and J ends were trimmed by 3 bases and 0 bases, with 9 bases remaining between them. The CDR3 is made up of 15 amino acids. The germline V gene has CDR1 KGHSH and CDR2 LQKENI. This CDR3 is CASSPRGSSGNTIYF. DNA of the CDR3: TGTGCCAGCTCACCCCGGGGGAGCTCTGGAAACACCATATATTTT.

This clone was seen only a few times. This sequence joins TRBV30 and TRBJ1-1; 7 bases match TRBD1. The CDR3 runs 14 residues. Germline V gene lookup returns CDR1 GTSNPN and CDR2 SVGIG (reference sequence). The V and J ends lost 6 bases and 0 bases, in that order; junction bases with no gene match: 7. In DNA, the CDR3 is TGTGCCTGTTCGACCGACAGGGTGAACACTGAAGCTTTCTTT. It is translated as CACSTDRVNTEAFF.

CDR3 DNA sequence: TGTGCCAGCTCACGGACAGGGTTCTCCTACAATGAGCAGTTCTTC. The encoded protein is CASSRTGFSYNEQFF. The chain links TRBV18 to TRBJ2-1, with 8 positions matching TRBD1. Germline V gene data show CDR1 as KGHSH and CDR2 as LQKENI. CDR3 size: 15 residues. Trimming removed 4 bases from V and 0 bases from J; junction bases left unmatched: 2.

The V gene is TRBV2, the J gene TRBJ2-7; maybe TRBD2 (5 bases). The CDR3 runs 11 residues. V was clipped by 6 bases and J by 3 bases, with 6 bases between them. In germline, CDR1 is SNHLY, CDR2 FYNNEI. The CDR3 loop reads CASRLVYEQYF. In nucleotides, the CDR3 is TGTGCCAGCAGACTAGTCTACGAGCAGTACTTC.

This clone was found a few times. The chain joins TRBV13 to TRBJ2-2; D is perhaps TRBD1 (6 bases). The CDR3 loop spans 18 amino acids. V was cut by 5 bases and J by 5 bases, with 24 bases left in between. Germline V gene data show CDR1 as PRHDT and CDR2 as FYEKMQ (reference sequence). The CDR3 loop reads CASSPRWDTSRRTGELFF. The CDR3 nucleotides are TGTGCCAGCAGCCCCCGGTGGGACACCTCGCGACGAACCGGGGAGCTGTTTTTT.

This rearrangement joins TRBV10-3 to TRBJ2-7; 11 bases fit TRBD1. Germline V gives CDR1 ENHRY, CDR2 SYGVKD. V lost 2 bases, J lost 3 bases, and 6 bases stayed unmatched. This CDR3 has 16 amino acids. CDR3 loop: CAISEPDRGRGYEQYF. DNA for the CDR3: TGTGCCATCAGTGAGCCGGACAGGGGGCGCGGCTACGAGCAGTACTTC.